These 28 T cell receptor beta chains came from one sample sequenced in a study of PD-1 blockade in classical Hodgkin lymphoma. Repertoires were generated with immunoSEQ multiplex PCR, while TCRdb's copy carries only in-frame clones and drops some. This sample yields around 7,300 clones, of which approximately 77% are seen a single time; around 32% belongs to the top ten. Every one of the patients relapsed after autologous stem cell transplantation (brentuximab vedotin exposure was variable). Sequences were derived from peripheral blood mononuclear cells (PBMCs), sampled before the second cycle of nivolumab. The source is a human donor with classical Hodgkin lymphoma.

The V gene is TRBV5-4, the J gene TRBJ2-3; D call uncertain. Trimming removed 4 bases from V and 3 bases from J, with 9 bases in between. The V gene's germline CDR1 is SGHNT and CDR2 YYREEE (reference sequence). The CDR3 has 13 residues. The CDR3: CASSTVSTDTQYF. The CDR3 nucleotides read TGTGCCAGCAGCACCGTCTCAACAGATACGCAGTATTTT.

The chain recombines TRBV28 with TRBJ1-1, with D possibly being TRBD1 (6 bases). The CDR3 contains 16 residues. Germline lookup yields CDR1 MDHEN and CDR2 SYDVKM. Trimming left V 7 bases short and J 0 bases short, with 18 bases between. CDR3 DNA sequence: TGTGCCAGCATCCCCCGGGGGCGCGTTGTGAACACTGAAGCTTTCTTT. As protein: CASIPRGRVVNTEAFF.

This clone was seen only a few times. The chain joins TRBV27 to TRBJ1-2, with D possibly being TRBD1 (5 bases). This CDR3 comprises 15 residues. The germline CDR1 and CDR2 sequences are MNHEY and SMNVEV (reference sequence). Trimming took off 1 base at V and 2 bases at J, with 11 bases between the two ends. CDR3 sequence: CASSLYDGGNYGYTF. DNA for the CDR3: TGTGCCAGCAGTTTATACGATGGGGGGAACTATGGCTACACCTTC.

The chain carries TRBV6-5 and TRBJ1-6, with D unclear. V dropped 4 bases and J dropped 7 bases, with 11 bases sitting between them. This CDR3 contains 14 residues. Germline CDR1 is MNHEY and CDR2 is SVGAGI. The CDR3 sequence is CASSWTAWNSPLHF. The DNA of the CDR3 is TGTGCCAGCAGTTGGACCGCTTGGAATTCACCCCTCCACTTT.

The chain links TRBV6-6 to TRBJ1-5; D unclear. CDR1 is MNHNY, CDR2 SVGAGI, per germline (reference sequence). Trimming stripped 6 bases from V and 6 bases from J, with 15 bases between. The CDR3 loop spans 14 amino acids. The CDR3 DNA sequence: TGTGCCAGCAGACCCTCAAGGACGGGTCAGCCCCAGCATTTT. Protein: CASRPSRTGQPQHF.

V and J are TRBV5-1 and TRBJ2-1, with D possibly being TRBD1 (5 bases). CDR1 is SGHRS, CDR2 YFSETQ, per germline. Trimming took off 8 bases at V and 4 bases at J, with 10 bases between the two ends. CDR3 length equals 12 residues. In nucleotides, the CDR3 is TGCGCCAGTCGACAGTCTTACAATGAGCAGTTCTTC. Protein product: CASRQSYNEQFF.

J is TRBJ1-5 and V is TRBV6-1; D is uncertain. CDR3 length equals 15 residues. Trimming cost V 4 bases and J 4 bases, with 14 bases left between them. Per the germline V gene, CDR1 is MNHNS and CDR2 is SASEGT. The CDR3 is CASSGEGWGNQPQHF. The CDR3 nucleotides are TGTGCCAGCAGTGGCGAGGGATGGGGAAATCAGCCCCAGCATTTT.

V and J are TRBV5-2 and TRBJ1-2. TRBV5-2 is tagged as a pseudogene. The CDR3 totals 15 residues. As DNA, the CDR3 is TGTGCCAGCAAGTTGGGAGTACGAAAGACCTATGGCTACACCTTC. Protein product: CASKLGVRKTYGYTF.

DNA of the CDR3: TGTGCCAGCAGTTTATTCCAAACTACCGGGACTAGTCGAAATGGGCACGAGCAGTACTTC. It yields the protein CASSLFQTTGTSRNGHEQYF. V is TRBV27 and J is TRBJ2-7; 8 positions agree with TRBD2. This CDR3 comprises 20 residues. Germline V gives CDR1 MNHEY, CDR2 SMNVEV (reference sequence). Germline trimming cut 1 base from V and 5 bases from J; bases unmatched to any gene: 22.

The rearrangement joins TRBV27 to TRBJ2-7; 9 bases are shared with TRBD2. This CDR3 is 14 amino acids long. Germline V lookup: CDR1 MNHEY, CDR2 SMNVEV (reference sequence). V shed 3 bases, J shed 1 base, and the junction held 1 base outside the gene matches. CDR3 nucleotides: TGTGCCAGCAGTTTGGGACTAGCATCCTACGAGCAGTACTTC. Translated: CASSLGLASYEQYF.

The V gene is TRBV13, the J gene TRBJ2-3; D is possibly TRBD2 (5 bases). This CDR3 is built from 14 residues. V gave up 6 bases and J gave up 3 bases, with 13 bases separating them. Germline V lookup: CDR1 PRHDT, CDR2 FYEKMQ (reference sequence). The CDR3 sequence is CASRDGEGTDTQYF. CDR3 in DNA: TGTGCCAGCAGGGACGGAGAGGGTACAGATACGCAGTATTTT.

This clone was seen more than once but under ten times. The CDR3 region is CASSLAFPSFGRGGYTF. CDR3 nucleotide sequence: TGTGCCAGCAGCTTAGCATTCCCATCCTTTGGGAGGGGAGGCTACACCTTC. V usage is TRBV7-9 and J usage is TRBJ1-2; weak D call: TRBD1 (5 bases). Germline CDR1 reads SEHNR; CDR2 reads FQNEAQ (reference sequence). The CDR3 is 17 amino acids. V gave up 0 bases and J gave up 8 bases, with 22 bases separating them.

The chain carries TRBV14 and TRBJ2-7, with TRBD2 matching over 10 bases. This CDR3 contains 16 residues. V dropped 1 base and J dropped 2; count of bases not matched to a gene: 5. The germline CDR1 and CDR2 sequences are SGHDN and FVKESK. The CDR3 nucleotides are TGTGCCAGCAGCCAAGGTCTAAGCGGGAGGGCCTACGAGCAGTACTTC. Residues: CASSQGLSGRAYEQYF. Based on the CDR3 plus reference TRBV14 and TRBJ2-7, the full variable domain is EAGVTQFPSHSVIEKGQTVTLRCDPISGHDNLYWYRRVMGKEIKFLLHFVKESKQDESGMPNNRFLAERTGGTYSTLKVQPAELEDSGVYFCASSQGLSGRAYEQYFGPGTRLTVT.

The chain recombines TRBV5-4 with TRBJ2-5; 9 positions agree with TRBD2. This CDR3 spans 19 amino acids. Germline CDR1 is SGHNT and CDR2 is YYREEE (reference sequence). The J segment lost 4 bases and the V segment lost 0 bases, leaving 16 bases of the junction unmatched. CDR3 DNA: TGTGCCAGCAGCTTGGCCAAATCGGGAGCGGGAGGAATGAGAGAGACCCAGTACTTC. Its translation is CASSLAKSGAGGMRETQYF.

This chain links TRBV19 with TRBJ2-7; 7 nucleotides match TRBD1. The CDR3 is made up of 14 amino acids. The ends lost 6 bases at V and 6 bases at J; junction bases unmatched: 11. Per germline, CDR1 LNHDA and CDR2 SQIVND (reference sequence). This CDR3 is CASRTGKGSLEQYF. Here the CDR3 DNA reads TGTGCCAGTAGGACAGGGAAAGGTTCGCTCGAGCAGTACTTC.

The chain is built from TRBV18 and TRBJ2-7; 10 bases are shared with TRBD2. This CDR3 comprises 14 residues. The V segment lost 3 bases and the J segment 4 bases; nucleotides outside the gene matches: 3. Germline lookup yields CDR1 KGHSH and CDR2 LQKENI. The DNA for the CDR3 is TGTGCCAGCTCACCGGAGGGACTAGCGTACGAGCAGTACTTC. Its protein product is CASSPEGLAYEQYF.

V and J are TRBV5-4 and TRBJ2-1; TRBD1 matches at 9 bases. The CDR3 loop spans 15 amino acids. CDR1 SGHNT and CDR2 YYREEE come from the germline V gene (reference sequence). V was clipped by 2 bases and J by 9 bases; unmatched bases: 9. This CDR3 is CASSFGDREIGEQFF. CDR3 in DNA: TGTGCCAGCAGCTTCGGGGACAGGGAAATTGGTGAGCAGTTCTTC.

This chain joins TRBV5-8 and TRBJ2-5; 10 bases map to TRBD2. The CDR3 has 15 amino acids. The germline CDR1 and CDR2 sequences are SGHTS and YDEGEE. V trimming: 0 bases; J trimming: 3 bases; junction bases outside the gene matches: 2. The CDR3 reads CASSLGLAGEETQYF. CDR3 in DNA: TGTGCCAGCAGCTTGGGTCTAGCGGGAGAAGAGACCCAGTACTTC. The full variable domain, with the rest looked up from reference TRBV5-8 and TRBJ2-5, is EAGVTQSPTHLIKTRGQQATLRCSPISGHTSVYWYQQALGLGLQFLLWYDEGEERNRGNFPPRFSGRQFPNYSSELNVNALELEDSALYLCASSLGLAGEETQYFGPGTRLLVL.

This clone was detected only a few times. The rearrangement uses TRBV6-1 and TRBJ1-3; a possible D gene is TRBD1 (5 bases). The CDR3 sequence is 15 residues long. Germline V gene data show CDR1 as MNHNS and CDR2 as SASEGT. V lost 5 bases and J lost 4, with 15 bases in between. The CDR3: CASSWDPRVGNTIYF. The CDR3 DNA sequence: TGTGCCAGCAGTTGGGACCCAAGGGTAGGAAACACCATATATTTT.

CDR3 loop: CATSSDRARRTDTQYF. CDR3 DNA sequence: TGTGCCACCAGCAGCGACAGGGCTAGGAGGACAGATACGCAGTATTTT. J is TRBJ2-3 and V is TRBV15; 7 bases map to TRBD1. J gave up 3 bases and V 3 bases, and 9 bases lay outside the gene matches. The CDR3 contains 16 residues. The germline V gene has CDR1 LNHNV and CDR2 YYDKDF (reference sequence). The full variable domain, its missing parts supplied by reference TRBV15 and TRBJ2-3, is DAMVIQNPRYQVTQFGKPVTLSCSQTLNHNVMYWYQQKSSQAPKLLFHYYDKDFNNEADTPDNFQSRRPNTSFCFLDIRSPGLGDTAMYLCATSSDRARRTDTQYFGPGTRLTVL.

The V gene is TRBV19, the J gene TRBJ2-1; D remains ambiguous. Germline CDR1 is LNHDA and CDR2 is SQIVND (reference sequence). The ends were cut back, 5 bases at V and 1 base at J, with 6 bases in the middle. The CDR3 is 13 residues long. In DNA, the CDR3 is TGTGCCAGTAGTTCCGATTCCTACAATGAGCAGTTCTTC. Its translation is CASSSDSYNEQFF.

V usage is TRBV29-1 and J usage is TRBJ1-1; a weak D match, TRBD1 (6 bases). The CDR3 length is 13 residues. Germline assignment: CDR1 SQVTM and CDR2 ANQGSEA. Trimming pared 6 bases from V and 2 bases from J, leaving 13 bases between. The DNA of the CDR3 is TGCAGCGTATCCGAGACAGGTAACACTGAAGCTTTCTTT. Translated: CSVSETGNTEAFF.

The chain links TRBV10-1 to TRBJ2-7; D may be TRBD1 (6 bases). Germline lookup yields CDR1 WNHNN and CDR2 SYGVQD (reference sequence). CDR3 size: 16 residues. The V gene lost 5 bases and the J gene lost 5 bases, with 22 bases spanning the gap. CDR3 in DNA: TGCGCCAGCAGTAACCCCGCGGCAGGGGCCCCCCACGAGCAGTACTTC. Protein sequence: CASSNPAAGAPHEQYF.

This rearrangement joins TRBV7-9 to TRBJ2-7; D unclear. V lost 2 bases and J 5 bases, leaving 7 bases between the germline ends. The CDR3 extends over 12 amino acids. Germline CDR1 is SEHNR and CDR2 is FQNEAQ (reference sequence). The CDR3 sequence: CASSLNSHEQYF. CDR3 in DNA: TGTGCCAGCAGCTTAAACTCTCACGAGCAGTACTTC.

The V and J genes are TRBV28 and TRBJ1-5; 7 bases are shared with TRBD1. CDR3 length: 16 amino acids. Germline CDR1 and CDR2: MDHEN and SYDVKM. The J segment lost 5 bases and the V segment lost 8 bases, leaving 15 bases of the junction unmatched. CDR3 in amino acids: CASEGQKIEWHQPQHF. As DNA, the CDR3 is TGTGCCAGCGAGGGACAGAAGATCGAGTGGCATCAGCCCCAGCATTTT.

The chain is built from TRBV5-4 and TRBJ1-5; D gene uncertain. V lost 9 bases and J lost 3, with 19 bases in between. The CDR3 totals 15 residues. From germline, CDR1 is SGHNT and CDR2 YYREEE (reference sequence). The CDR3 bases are TGTGCCACCGCCCGGAGCATAGACGTCAATCAGCCCCAGCATTTT. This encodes CATARSIDVNQPQHF. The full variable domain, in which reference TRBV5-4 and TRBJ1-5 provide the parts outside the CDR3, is ETGVTQSPTHLIKTRGQQVTLRCSSQSGHNTVSWYQQALGQGPQFIFQYYREEENGRGNFPPRFSGLQFPNYSSELNVNALELDDSALYLCATARSIDVNQPQHFGDGTRLSIL.

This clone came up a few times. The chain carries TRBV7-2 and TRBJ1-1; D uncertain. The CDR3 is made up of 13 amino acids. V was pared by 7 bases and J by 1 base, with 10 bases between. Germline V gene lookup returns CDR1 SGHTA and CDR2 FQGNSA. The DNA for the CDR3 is TGTGCCAGCAACTCCGGGCGGAACACTGAAGCTTTCTTT. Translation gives CASNSGRNTEAFF.

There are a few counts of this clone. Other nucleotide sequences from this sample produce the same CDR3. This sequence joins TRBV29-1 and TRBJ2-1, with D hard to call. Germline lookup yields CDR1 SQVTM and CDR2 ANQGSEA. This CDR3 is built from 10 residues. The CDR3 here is CSVTANEQFF. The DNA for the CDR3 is TGCAGTGTAACGGCGAATGAGCAGTTCTTC.